This paragraph reports one TCR beta chain. Only in-frame clones appear in the TCRdb table, and some are missing; sequencing was by immunoSEQ multiplex PCR. In the table there are fewer than 400,000 clones, about 88% of which are singletons. J was trimmed by 7 bases and V by 5 bases; bases with no gene match: 5. Germline values: CDR1 LGHDT, CDR2 YNNKEL (reference sequence). The CDR3 loop spans 16 amino acids. The data belong to a study of Ad26.COV2.S vaccination and SARS-CoV-2 variants. Study information: Vaccine-arm donor from the placebo-controlled COV1001 Ad26.COV2.S trial.

This sample's treatment: some 20 received Ad26.COV2.S at low or high dose, single or two shots; about 5 received placebo; per-sample allocation not given. The samples date from day 63 after the first vaccine or placebo injection. The genes are TRBV3-1 (or the pseudogene TRBV3-2) and TRBJ2-1; 16 positions agree with TRBD2. This sequence originates from a person between 18 and 59 years old who received the Ad26.COV2.S COVID-19 vaccine or a placebo. The sequencing here drew on peripheral blood, taken in a trial of Ad26.COV2.S vaccine versus placebo. In DNA form, the CDR3 reads TGTGCCAGCAGCGCGGGACTAGCGGGGGGGCGGAATGAGCAGTTCTTC. As protein: CASSAGLAGGRNEQFF.